This T cell receptor (beta chain) comes out of a study of T cell repertoires in cytomegalovirus infection. For the study at large: CMV epitopes that were recently identified and HLA-C-restricted were used alongside well-studied HLA-B-restricted ones. Public TCR beta signatures indicated both CMV infection and matching HLA type. Study-wide results and limits: What dominated the ex vivo response were HLA-C-restricted CMV-specific TCR beta clonotypes. Identification of carriers of CMV plus the relevant HLA was performed using cumulative public TCR beta family frequency.

TCRdb re-analysed the reads in MiXCR, keeping a single row per CDR3 protein. The sample contains around 800,000 distinct CDR3 sequences, 30% to 35% of which appear only once. This clonotype was seen a single time. What it binds is not known. One end of the junction does not line up with germline, which may come from a read error. There are 18 residues in the CDR3. Germline V CDR1 and CDR2: MGHRA, YSYEKL. The sequences come from cultured CD8+ T cells from PBMCs, collected from culture after CMV antigen stimulation. The chain links TRBV4-1 to TRBJ1-4; D may be TRBD1 (5 bases). The sequence derives from a human donor in good health (CMV status not recorded). Some clones in this sample may be carry-over from other donors' samples. The CDR3 DNA sequence: TGTGCCAGCAGCCAAGAGTCAGGTCTGTTGGGGACTAAAGAAAAACTGTTTTTT. This encodes CASSQESGLLGTKEKLFF.